This record covers a single T cell receptor beta chain. With V trimmed by 5 bases and J by 4 bases, 4 bases remained unmatched. The CDR3 contains 14 residues. Germline V gene lookup returns CDR1 MNHEY and CDR2 SMNVEV (reference sequence). This entry belongs to a study of response to subunit inactivated influenza vaccine. MiXCR, run by TCRdb on the RT-PCR reads, gives a single entry per CDR3 protein. The table includes 550,000 to 600,000 distinct CDR3 sequences, approximately 12% detected once. The material sequenced was PBMCs from blood, taken on the day of vaccination. The receptor was derived from a man aged 45-60 years who received an inactivated influenza vaccine. The chain carries TRBV27 and TRBJ2-7, with 11 bases aligning to TRBD2. DNA of the CDR3: TGTGCCAGCAGTATAGCGGGAGGGCGATACGAGCAGTACTTC. Amino acids: CASSIAGGRYEQYF.